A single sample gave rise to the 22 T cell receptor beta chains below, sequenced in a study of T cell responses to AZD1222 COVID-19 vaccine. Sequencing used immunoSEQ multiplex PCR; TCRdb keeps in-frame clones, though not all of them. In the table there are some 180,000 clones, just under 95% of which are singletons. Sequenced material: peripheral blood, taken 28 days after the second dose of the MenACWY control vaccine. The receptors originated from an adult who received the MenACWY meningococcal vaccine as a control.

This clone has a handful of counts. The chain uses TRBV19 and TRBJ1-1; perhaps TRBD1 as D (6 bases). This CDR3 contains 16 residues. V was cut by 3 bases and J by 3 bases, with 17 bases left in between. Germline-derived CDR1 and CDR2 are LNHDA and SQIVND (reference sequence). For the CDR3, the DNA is TGTGCCAGTAGTATTTGGGCAGGGGATTCGTACACTGAAGCTTTCTTT. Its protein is CASSIWAGDSYTEAFF.

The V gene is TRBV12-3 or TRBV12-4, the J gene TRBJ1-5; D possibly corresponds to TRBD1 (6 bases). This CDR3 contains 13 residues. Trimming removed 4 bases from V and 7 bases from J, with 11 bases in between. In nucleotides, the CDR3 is TGTGCCAGCAGTTCTACAGGGTACCAGCCCCAGCATTTT. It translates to CASSSTGYQPQHF.

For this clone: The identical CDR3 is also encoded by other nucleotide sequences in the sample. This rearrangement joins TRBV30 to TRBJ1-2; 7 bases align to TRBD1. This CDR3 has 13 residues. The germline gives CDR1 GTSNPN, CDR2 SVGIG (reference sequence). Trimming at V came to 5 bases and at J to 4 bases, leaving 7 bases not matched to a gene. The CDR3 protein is CAWSLGTVYGYTF. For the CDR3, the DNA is TGTGCCTGGTCCCTTGGGACAGTCTATGGCTACACCTTC.

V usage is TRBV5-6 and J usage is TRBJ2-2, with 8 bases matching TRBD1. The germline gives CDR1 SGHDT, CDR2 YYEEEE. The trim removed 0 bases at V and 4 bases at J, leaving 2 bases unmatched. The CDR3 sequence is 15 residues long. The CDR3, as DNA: TGTGCCAGCAGCTTGGGACAGGGGATCACCGGGGAGCTGTTTTTT. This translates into CASSLGQGITGELFF.

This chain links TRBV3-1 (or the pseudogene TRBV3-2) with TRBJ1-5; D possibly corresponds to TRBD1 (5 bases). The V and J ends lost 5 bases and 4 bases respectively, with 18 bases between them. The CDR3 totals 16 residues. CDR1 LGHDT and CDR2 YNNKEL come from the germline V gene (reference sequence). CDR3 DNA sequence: TGTGCCAGCAGCAGGCGGGGGGGAAGTGGGAATCAGCCCCAGCATTTT. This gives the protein CASSRRGGSGNQPQHF.

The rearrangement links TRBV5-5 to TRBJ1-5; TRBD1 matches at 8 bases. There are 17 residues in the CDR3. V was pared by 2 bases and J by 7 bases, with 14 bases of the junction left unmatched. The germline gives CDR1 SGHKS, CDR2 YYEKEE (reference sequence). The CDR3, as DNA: TGTGCCAGCAGCTTAGTCCTAAAAACAGGGGGAGGACAGCCCCAGCATTTT. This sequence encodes CASSLVLKTGGGQPQHF.

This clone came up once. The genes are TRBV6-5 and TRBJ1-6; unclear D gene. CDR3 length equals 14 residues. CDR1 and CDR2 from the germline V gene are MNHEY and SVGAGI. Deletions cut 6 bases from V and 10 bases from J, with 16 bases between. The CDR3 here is CASRGGRASSPLHF. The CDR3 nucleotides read TGTGCCAGCAGGGGAGGACGGGCGAGCTCACCCCTCCACTTT.

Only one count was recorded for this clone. CDR3 sequence reads: CASRTSGGATGELFF. The DNA of the CDR3 is TGTGCCAGCAGGACTAGCGGGGGGGCTACCGGGGAGCTGTTTTTT. This chain joins TRBV6-5 and TRBJ2-2, with 14 bases that match TRBD2. V lost 6 bases, J lost 5 bases, and 2 bases stayed unmatched. The germline V gene encodes CDR1 MNHEY and CDR2 SVGAGI. The CDR3 contains 15 residues.

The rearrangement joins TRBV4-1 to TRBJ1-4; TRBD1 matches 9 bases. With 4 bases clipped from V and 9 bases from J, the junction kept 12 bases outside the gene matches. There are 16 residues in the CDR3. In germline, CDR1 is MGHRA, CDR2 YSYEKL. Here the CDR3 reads CASSPLGQGDGKKLFF. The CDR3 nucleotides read TGCGCCAGCAGCCCGCTGGGACAGGGTGATGGTAAAAAACTGTTTTTT.

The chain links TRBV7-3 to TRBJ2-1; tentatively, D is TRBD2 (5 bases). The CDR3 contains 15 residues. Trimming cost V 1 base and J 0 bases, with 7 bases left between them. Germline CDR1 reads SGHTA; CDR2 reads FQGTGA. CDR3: CASSLRRASYNEQFF. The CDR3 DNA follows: TGTGCCAGCAGCTTAAGGCGGGCCTCCTACAATGAGCAGTTCTTC.

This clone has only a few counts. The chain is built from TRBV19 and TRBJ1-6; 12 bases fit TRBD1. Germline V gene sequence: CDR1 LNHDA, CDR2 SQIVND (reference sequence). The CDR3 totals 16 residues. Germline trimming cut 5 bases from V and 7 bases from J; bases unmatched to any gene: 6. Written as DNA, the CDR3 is TGTGCCAGTAGTTCGCCCGGGACAGGGGGCAATTCACCCCTCCACTTT. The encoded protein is CASSSPGTGGNSPLHF.

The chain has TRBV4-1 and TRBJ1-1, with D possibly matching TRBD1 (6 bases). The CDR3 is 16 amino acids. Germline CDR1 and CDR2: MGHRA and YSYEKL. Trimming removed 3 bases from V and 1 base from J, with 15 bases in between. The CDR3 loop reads CASSHGTSGANTEAFF. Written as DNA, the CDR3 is TGCGCCAGCAGCCATGGGACGTCGGGGGCGAACACTGAAGCTTTCTTT.

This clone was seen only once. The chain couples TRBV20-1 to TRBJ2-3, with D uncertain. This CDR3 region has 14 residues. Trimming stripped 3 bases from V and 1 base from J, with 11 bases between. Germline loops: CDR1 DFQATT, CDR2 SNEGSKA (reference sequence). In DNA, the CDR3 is TGCAGTGCTAGTGGCGGTCACGGCACAGATACGCAGTATTTT. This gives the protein CSASGGHGTDTQYF.

CDR3 in amino acids: CASRGDRVVGAFF. CDR3 in DNA: TGTGCCAGCAGAGGGGACAGGGTGGTCGGAGCTTTCTTT. The chain links TRBV2 to TRBJ1-1; TRBD1 matches 9 bases. The CDR3 extends over 13 amino acids. CDR1 and CDR2 from the germline V gene are SNHLY and FYNNEI. V dropped 6 bases and J dropped 10; count of bases not matched to a gene: 9.

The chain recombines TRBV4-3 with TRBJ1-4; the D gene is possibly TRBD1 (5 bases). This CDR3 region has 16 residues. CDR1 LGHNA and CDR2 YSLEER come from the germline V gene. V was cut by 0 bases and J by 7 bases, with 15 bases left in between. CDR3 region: CASSQDVGRSGEKLFF. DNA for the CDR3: TGCGCCAGCAGCCAAGATGTGGGACGGTCGGGTGAAAAACTGTTTTTT.

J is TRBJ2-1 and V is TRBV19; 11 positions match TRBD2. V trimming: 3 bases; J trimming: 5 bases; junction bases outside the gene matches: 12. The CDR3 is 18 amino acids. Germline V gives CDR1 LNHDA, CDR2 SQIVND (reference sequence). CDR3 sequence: CASSIRVTSGGLDNEQFF. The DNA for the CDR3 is TGTGCCAGTAGTATCCGCGTAACTAGCGGGGGTCTCGACAATGAGCAGTTCTTC.

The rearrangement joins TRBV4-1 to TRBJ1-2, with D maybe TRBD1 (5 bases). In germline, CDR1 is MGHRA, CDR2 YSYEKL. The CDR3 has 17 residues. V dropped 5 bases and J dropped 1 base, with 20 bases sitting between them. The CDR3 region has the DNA TGCGCCAGCAGCGATACGCTCCGGGACGGCCTTAACTATGGCTACACCTTC. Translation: CASSDTLRDGLNYGYTF.

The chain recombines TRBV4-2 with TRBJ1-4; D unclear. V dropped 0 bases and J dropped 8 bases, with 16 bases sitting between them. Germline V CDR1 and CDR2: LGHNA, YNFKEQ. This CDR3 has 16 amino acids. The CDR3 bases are TGTGCCAGCAGCCAAGATCTTGGGCAATGGACGGAAAAACTGTTTTTT. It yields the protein CASSQDLGQWTEKLFF.

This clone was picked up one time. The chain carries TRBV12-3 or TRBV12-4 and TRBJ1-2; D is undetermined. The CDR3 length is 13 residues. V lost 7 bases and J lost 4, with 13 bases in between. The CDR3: CASTETGSYGYTF. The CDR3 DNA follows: TGTGCCAGCACCGAGACCGGGTCCTATGGCTACACCTTC.

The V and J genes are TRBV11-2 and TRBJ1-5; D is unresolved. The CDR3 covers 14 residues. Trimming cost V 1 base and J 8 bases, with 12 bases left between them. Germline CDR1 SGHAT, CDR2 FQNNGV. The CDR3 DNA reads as TGTGCCAGCAGCTTAGGAGGAGGGTCGGAGCCCCAGCATTTT. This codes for CASSLGGGSEPQHF.

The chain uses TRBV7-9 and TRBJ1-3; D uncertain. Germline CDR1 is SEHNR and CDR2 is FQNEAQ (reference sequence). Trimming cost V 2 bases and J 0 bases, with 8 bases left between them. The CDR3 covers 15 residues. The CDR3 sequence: CASSLMADSGNTIYF. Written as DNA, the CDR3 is TGTGCCAGCAGCTTAATGGCAGACTCTGGAAACACCATATATTTT.

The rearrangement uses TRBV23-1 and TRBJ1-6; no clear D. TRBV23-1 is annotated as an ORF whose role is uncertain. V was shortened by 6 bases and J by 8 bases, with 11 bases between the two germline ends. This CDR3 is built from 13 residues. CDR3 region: CASRGNGDSPLHF. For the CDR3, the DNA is TGCGCCAGCAGAGGGAATGGAGATTCACCCCTCCACTTT.